Shown below are 30 T cell receptor beta chains from a single sample sequenced in a study of CD8 T cells in Susac syndrome. The authors reverse transcribed roughly 0.5 to 1 ug RNA with random hexamers. In TCRdb, the immunoSEQ multiplex PCR reads were re-called with MiXCR into one record per CDR3 protein. This repertoire shows 160,000 or so distinct CDR3 sequences, just under 95% found once; its top ten account for approximately 0.14%. The sample taken for sequencing was CD4+ T cells from PBMCs. The receptors here all came from a human donor in good health.

The count of this clonotype is one. The chain recombines TRBV20-1 with TRBJ2-5; D might be TRBD1 or TRBD2, each matching 6 bases. Trimming removed 6 bases at V and 5 bases at J, with 19 bases between. CDR1 and CDR2 from the germline V gene are DFQATT and SNEGSKA (reference sequence). This CDR3 is 14 amino acids long. This chain's CDR3 is CSAREGGPMETQYF. For the CDR3, the DNA is TGCAGTGCCCGAGAGGGGGGACCAATGGAGACCCAGTACTTC.

This chain uses TRBV29-1 with TRBJ1-1; D remains ambiguous. The CDR3 runs to 11 residues. CDR1 is SQVTM, CDR2 ANQGSEA, per germline. With 7 bases removed from V and 7 bases from J, the gap between germline ends came to 13 bases. CDR3 sequence: CSGDGLDEAFF. In nucleotides, the CDR3 is TGCAGCGGAGATGGCCTCGATGAAGCTTTCTTT.

V is TRBV6-1 and J is TRBJ2-4; a weak D match, TRBD2 (6 bases). This CDR3 spans 17 amino acids. CDR1 is MNHNS and CDR2 is SASEGT in the germline V gene. The V end was cut by 3 bases, the J end by 0 bases, with 15 bases between. The CDR3 nucleotides read TGTGCCAGCAGTGAGAGTGGTAGCGGATTAGCCAAAAACATTCAGTACTTC. This translates into CASSESGSGLAKNIQYF.

Only one count was recorded for this clonotype. This chain connects TRBV20-1 to TRBJ2-7; 10 nucleotides agree with TRBD2. CDR1 is DFQATT, CDR2 SNEGSKA, per germline (reference sequence). This CDR3 is 13 amino acids long. V shed 2 bases, J shed 6 bases, and the junction held 4 bases outside the gene matches. CDR3 sequence reads: CSARIAGGSEQYF. The DNA of the CDR3 is TGCAGTGCTAGAATAGCGGGGGGAAGCGAGCAGTACTTC.

The chain combines TRBV20-1 with TRBJ2-7; perhaps TRBD2 as D (5 bases). Trimming stripped 3 bases from V and 0 bases from J, with 9 bases between. The CDR3 contains 13 residues. Germline V CDR1 and CDR2: DFQATT, SNEGSKA (reference sequence). CDR3 sequence (DNA): TGCAGTGCTAGTAGCGTGAACTCCTACGAGCAGTACTTC. Translated, it gives CSASSVNSYEQYF.

This clonotype was recorded once. This chain links TRBV3-1 with TRBJ1-4; D remains unclear. CDR1 is LGHDT and CDR2 is YNNKEL in the germline V gene (reference sequence). CDR3 length equals 13 residues. V lost 8 bases and J 7 bases, leaving 14 bases between the germline ends. The CDR3 region is CASLSRWSEKLFF. In nucleotides, the CDR3 is TGTGCCAGCCTAAGTCGGTGGAGTGAAAAACTGTTTTTT. Supplemented by reference TRBV3-1 and TRBJ1-4, the full variable domain reads DTAVSQTPKYLVTQMGNDKSIKCEQNLGHDTMYWYKQDSKKFLKIMFSYNNKELIINETVPNRFSPKSPDKAHLNLHINSLELGDSAVYFCASLSRWSEKLFFGSGTQLSVL.

The gene calls are TRBV29-1 and TRBJ2-5; 11 bases align to TRBD2. This CDR3 is 14 amino acids long. Germline loops: CDR1 SQVTM, CDR2 ANQGSEA. Trimming at V came to 5 bases and at J to 5 bases, leaving 7 bases not matched to a gene. CDR3: CSVCLAGGRETQYF. Here the CDR3 DNA reads TGCAGCGTTTGCCTAGCGGGGGGAAGGGAGACCCAGTACTTC.

V and J are TRBV9 and TRBJ1-6; D unresolved. Trimming removed 7 bases from V and 17 bases from J, with 31 bases in between. CDR1 and CDR2 (germline): SGDLS, YYNGEE. The CDR3 loop spans 16 amino acids. CDR3 loop: CASPVPRTEGKRAVHF. CDR3 bases: TGTGCCAGCCCCGTACCCCGGACGGAAGGGAAGAGGGCCGTCCACTTT.

The chain is built from TRBV6-6 and TRBJ1-5, with D possibly matching TRBD1 (6 bases). Trimming cost V 5 bases and J 7 bases, with 15 bases left between them. The length of the CDR3 is 14 residues. The germline CDR1 and CDR2 sequences are MNHNY and SVGAGI (reference sequence). The CDR3 loop is CASSRTEGMQPQHF. The CDR3 DNA sequence: TGTGCCAGCAGTAGGACAGAGGGAATGCAGCCCCAGCATTTT.

The chain joins TRBV13 to TRBJ2-7; TRBD2 aligns across 8 bases. CDR1 and CDR2 (germline): PRHDT, FYEKMQ (reference sequence). CDR3 length: 15 residues. J was trimmed by 1 base and V by 2 bases; bases with no gene match: 4. Here the CDR3 DNA reads TGTGCCAGCAGCTTATACGGGGGGGCATCCTACGAGCAGTACTTC. This encodes CASSLYGGASYEQYF.

This chain links TRBV6-2 or TRBV6-3 with TRBJ2-3, with unresolved D. CDR3 length equals 13 residues. Germline V gene sequence: CDR1 MNHEY, CDR2 SVGEGT. The ends were cut back, 8 bases at V and 1 base at J, with 10 bases in the middle. The CDR3 nucleotides are TGTGCCAGCGCTCACCCAGGCACAGATACGCAGTATTTT. The encoded protein is CASAHPGTDTQYF.

V is TRBV19 and J is TRBJ2-1; 11 bases are shared with TRBD2. The V segment lost 4 bases and the J segment 6 bases; nucleotides outside the gene matches: 5. The CDR3 extends over 15 amino acids. Looked up from germline, CDR1 is LNHDA and CDR2 is SQIVND (reference sequence). CDR3 sequence (DNA): TGTGCCAGTAGTAGCCCCGGACTAGCGGGCAATGAGCAGTTCTTC. This codes for CASSSPGLAGNEQFF.

V and J are TRBV18 and TRBJ1-3, with D unresolved. Germline CDR1 reads KGHSH; CDR2 reads LQKENI. This CDR3 is 14 amino acids long. Trimming left V 3 bases short and J 0 bases short, with 6 bases between. CDR3 residues: CASSPTRSGNTIYF. DNA for the CDR3: TGTGCCAGCTCACCGACTCGCTCTGGAAACACCATATATTTT.

This chain joins TRBV7-3 and TRBJ1-1; D remains unclear. Germline-derived CDR1 and CDR2 are SGHTA and FQGTGA. The CDR3 consists of 13 residues. V shed 4 bases and J shed 3 bases, with 9 bases lying between them. CDR3: CASSSTRHTEAFF. CDR3 nucleotides: TGTGCCAGCAGCTCGACCCGTCACACTGAAGCTTTCTTT. The variable domain in full, with the rest retrieved from reference TRBV7-3 and TRBJ1-1, is GAGVSQTPSNKVTEKGKYVELRCDPISGHTALYWYRQSLGQGPEFLIYFQGTGAADDSGLPNDRFFAVRPEGSVSTLKIQRTERGDSAVYLCASSSTRHTEAFFGQGTRLTVV.

The rearrangement joins TRBV15 to TRBJ1-6; D is unresolved. V dropped 2 bases and J dropped 7 bases, with 12 bases sitting between them. The CDR3 loop spans 15 amino acids. Germline CDR1 LNHNV, CDR2 YYDKDF (reference sequence). CDR3 DNA sequence: TGTGCCACCAGCAGACCCGGACGGATAAATTCACCCCTCCACTTT. Translating gives CATSRPGRINSPLHF.

The chain employs TRBV20-1 and TRBJ1-1; no clear D gene. CDR1 is DFQATT, CDR2 SNEGSKA, per germline (reference sequence). V was pared by 3 bases and J by 3 bases, with 14 bases between. The CDR3 loop spans 14 amino acids. The CDR3 DNA reads as TGCAGTGCTAGTTTCAGCCTGAGTGACACTGAAGCTTTCTTT. Amino acids: CSASFSLSDTEAFF.

This clonotype was observed a single time. J is TRBJ1-6 and V is TRBV5-6; D is unclear. The CDR3 sequence is 15 residues long. Germline loops: CDR1 SGHDT, CDR2 YYEEEE. The V gene lost 4 bases and the J gene lost 0 bases, with 8 bases spanning the gap. In DNA, the CDR3 is TGTGCCAGCAGCCCGAGAGGCTCCTATAATTCACCCCTCCACTTT. Translated: CASSPRGSYNSPLHF.

This chain joins TRBV5-1 and TRBJ2-7; 7 bases line up with TRBD2. V lost 0 bases to trimming and J lost 4 bases; unmatched junction nucleotides: 4. Per germline, CDR1 SGHRS and CDR2 YFSETQ. The CDR3 is 14 amino acids. CDR3 DNA: TGCGCCAGCAGCTTGGATGTGGGGGGGTACGAGCAGTACTTC. Translated, it gives CASSLDVGGYEQYF.

The chain employs TRBV12-3 or TRBV12-4 and TRBJ1-1; D is possibly TRBD1 (6 bases). This CDR3 has 14 amino acids. V lost 3 bases and J lost 1, with 9 bases in between. CDR3 sequence reads: CASSFGGRNTEAFF. The CDR3, as DNA: TGTGCCAGCAGTTTTGGGGGCAGGAACACTGAAGCTTTCTTT.

This clonotype was picked up a small number of times. V gene TRBV5-4 combines with J gene TRBJ2-7; D call uncertain. Trimming left V 5 bases short and J 1 base short, with 7 bases between. In germline, CDR1 is SGHNT, CDR2 YYREEE (reference sequence). The CDR3 sequence is 12 residues long. CDR3 protein: CASSLMSYEQYF. In nucleotides, the CDR3 is TGTGCCAGCAGTTTGATGTCCTACGAGCAGTACTTC.

This clonotype was seen more than once but under ten times. The rearrangement links TRBV27 to TRBJ2-3; perhaps TRBD1 as D (5 bases). V was cut by 2 bases and J by 3 bases, with 9 bases left in between. The CDR3 sequence is 14 residues long. Germline loops: CDR1 MNHEY, CDR2 SMNVEV (reference sequence). The CDR3 reads CASSLRGRTDTQYF. In DNA, the CDR3 is TGTGCCAGCAGTTTAAGGGGAAGAACAGATACGCAGTATTTT.

The chain recombines TRBV14 with TRBJ2-7; tentatively, D is TRBD1 (5 bases). The CDR3 contains 15 residues. V gave up 2 bases and J gave up 0 bases, with 11 bases separating them. Germline assignment: CDR1 SGHDN and CDR2 FVKESK. The DNA of the CDR3 is TGTGCCAGCAGCCAAAACGCTGGGGCCTCCTACGAGCAGTACTTC. It codes for CASSQNAGASYEQYF.

The genes are TRBV5-1 and TRBJ2-6; D not resolved. Trimming shortened V by 0 bases and J by 1 base, and 5 bases separated the two germline ends. Germline V gene lookup returns CDR1 SGHRS and CDR2 YFSETQ. The CDR3 length is 15 residues. The CDR3 nucleotides read TGCGCCAGCAGCTTGGAGATGTCTGGGGCCAACGTCCTGACTTTC. Translation: CASSLEMSGANVLTF.

This CDR3 is CASSGPRETQYF. CDR3 DNA sequence: TGTGCCAGCTCAGGGCCTCGAGAGACCCAGTACTTC. This chain joins TRBV19 and TRBJ2-5, with D tentatively TRBD1 (5 bases). The CDR3 has 12 residues. CDR1 is LNHDA and CDR2 is SQIVND in the germline V gene (reference sequence). V was clipped by 9 bases and J by 4 bases, with 12 bases between them.

The chain couples TRBV7-2 to TRBJ1-6; 10 bases line up with TRBD1. V lost 1 base, J lost 11 bases, and 5 bases stayed unmatched. The CDR3 consists of 15 residues. Germline values: CDR1 SGHTA, CDR2 FQGNSA. The DNA for the CDR3 is TGTGCCAGCAGCTTAGGGGACAGGGGAACGGCACCCCTCCACTTT. Its translation: CASSLGDRGTAPLHF. Complete variable domain (other parts from reference TRBV7-2 and TRBJ1-6): GAGVSQSPSNKVTEKGKDVELRCDPISGHTALYWYRQSLGQGLEFLIYFQGNSAPDKSGLPSDRFSAERTGGSVSTLTIQRTQQEDSAVYLCASSLGDRGTAPLHFGNGTRLTVT.

The V and J genes are TRBV29-1 and TRBJ2-2; D is unclear. V lost 6 bases and J 0 bases, leaving 11 bases between the germline ends. This CDR3 spans 14 amino acids. Germline assignment: CDR1 SQVTM and CDR2 ANQGSEA. The CDR3 here is CSVRETANTGELFF. The CDR3 region has the DNA TGCAGCGTCCGCGAGACCGCGAACACCGGGGAGCTGTTTTTT.

The chain links TRBV20-1 to TRBJ1-2, with 9 bases identical to TRBD1. The CDR3 is 13 residues long. The germline V gene has CDR1 DFQATT and CDR2 SNEGSKA (reference sequence). J lost 3 bases, V lost 3 bases, and 2 bases had no gene match. The CDR3 DNA sequence: TGCAGTGCTAGGGGGGACAGGGACTATGGCTACACCTTC. Protein product: CSARGDRDYGYTF.

The rearrangement joins TRBV3-1 to TRBJ2-3, with D perhaps TRBD2 (6 bases). The CDR3 has 13 residues. V lost 3 bases to trimming and J lost 8 bases, with 12 bases between them. CDR1 is LGHDT and CDR2 is YNNKEL in the germline V gene (reference sequence). DNA for the CDR3: TGTGCCAGCAGCCAGGGGACTCTGGGTACGCAGTATTTT. This gives the protein CASSQGTLGTQYF.

The chain is built from TRBV20-1 and TRBJ2-3, with TRBD2 identical over 10 bases. V gave up 4 bases and J gave up 4 bases; unmatched junction bases: 11. The CDR3 runs to 16 residues. The germline V gene encodes CDR1 DFQATT and CDR2 SNEGSKA (reference sequence). CDR3 in DNA: TGCAGTGCTACTCTAGCGGGGGTCAGTAAGGCAGATACGCAGTATTTT. Translation: CSATLAGVSKADTQYF.

The chain employs TRBV3-1 and TRBJ2-5; D uncertain. The CDR3 totals 13 residues. V was trimmed by 2 bases and J by 0 bases, leaving 4 bases between them. CDR1 is LGHDT and CDR2 is YNNKEL in the germline V gene (reference sequence). The DNA for the CDR3 is TGTGCCAGCAGCCAATCACACCAAGAGACCCAGTACTTC. Residues: CASSQSHQETQYF.